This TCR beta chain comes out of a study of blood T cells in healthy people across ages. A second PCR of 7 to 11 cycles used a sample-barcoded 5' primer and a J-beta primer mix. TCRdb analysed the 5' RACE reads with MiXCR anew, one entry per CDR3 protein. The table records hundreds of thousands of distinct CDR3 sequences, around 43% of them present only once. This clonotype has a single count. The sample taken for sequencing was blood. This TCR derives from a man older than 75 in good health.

CDR3 loop: CASSSGTGGDGYTF. DNA of the CDR3: TGCGCCAGCAGCTCGGGGACAGGGGGCGATGGCTACACCTTC. The chain combines TRBV5-1 with TRBJ1-2; TRBD1 matches at 12 bases. Trimming at V came to 3 bases and at J to 6 bases, leaving 3 bases not matched to a gene. CDR3 length: 14 amino acids. Germline V gives CDR1 SGHRS, CDR2 YFSETQ.